A single sample gave rise to the 28 T cell receptor beta chains below, sequenced in a study of blood T cells in healthy people across ages. A second PCR, run for roughly 6 to 11 cycles, used a sample-barcoded 5' primer plus a J-beta primer mix. MiXCR, applied by TCRdb to the 5' RACE reads, yields one record per CDR3 protein. Seen here are approximately 690,000 distinct CDR3 sequences, around three fifths observed once, and the top ten hold 30% to 40%. The sequenced sample consisted of blood. Receptors were obtained from a man aged 60-69 years in good health.

The V and J genes are TRBV5-4 and TRBJ2-1; TRBD2 agrees at 13 bases. Germline lookup yields CDR1 SGHNT and CDR2 YYREEE (reference sequence). V lost 4 bases, J lost 4 bases, and 5 bases stayed unmatched. The length of the CDR3 is 16 residues. CDR3 protein: CASSIRLAGGYNEQFF. CDR3 sequence (DNA): TGTGCCAGCAGCATCCGACTAGCGGGGGGTTACAATGAGCAGTTCTTC.

With regard to this clonotype: This may come from a read error, since a much larger clone is one base off. The chain uses TRBV4-2 and TRBJ1-2, with D unresolved. Germline V lookup: CDR1 LGHNA, CDR2 YNFKEQ. The CDR3 spans 16 residues. CDR3 coding DNA: TGTGCCGGCAGCCAAGATCTCCAAAGAGCTAACTATGGCTACACCTTC. Amino acids: CAGSQDLQRANYGYTF.

This clonotype was detected once. J is TRBJ1-5 and V is TRBV20-1, with 8 bases aligning to TRBD1. The CDR3 covers 12 residues. Germline assignment: CDR1 DFQATT and CDR2 SNEGSKA (reference sequence). V was clipped by 1 base and J by 11 bases; unmatched bases: 4. In nucleotides, the CDR3 is TGCAGTGCTAGAGCCGACAGGGGAGCCCAGCATTTT. It codes for CSARADRGAQHF.

The chain joins TRBV5-1 to TRBJ2-1; possible D gene TRBD1, 5 bases. The germline V and J ends were trimmed by 2 bases and 2 bases, with 14 bases remaining between them. The CDR3 runs 16 residues. The germline V gene has CDR1 SGHRS and CDR2 YFSETQ. CDR3 residues: CASSLLQGSPYNEQFF. The CDR3 DNA follows: TGCGCCAGCAGCTTACTTCAGGGCTCCCCCTACAATGAGCAGTTCTTC.

This sequence joins TRBV6-5 and TRBJ1-1, with TRBD1 identical over 7 bases. This CDR3 comprises 14 residues. The germline V gene has CDR1 MNHEY and CDR2 SVGAGI. V lost 3 bases to trimming and J lost 5 bases; unmatched junction nucleotides: 6. Written as DNA, the CDR3 is TGTGCCAGCAGTTATACCACAGGGGAAACTGAAGCTTTCTTT. Its translation is CASSYTTGETEAFF.

This clonotype was observed a handful of times. The genes are TRBV29-1 and TRBJ2-7, with D possibly matching TRBD1 (6 bases). Per the germline V gene, CDR1 is SQVTM and CDR2 is ANQGSEA. V shed 7 bases and J shed 6 bases, with 16 bases lying between them. The CDR3 is 12 amino acids. DNA of the CDR3: TGCAGCGCGGGCCAGGGGACGGCCGAGCAGTACTTC. Its protein is CSAGQGTAEQYF.

The V and J genes are TRBV27 and TRBJ1-5; D is unresolved. The V end was cut by 4 bases, the J end by 0 bases, with 7 bases between. The germline V gene encodes CDR1 MNHEY and CDR2 SMNVEV (reference sequence). There are 14 residues in the CDR3. CDR3 DNA: TGTGCCAGCAGTTCATGGTATAGCAATCAGCCCCAGCATTTT. As protein: CASSSWYSNQPQHF.

The chain couples TRBV27 to TRBJ1-4, with D uncertain. Germline lookup yields CDR1 MNHEY and CDR2 SMNVEV (reference sequence). The V and J ends lost 6 bases and 0 bases respectively, with 11 bases between them. This CDR3 spans 15 amino acids. In DNA form, the CDR3 reads TGTGCCAGCAGACTTAAGGCGGCAACTAATGAAAAACTGTTTTTT. As protein: CASRLKAATNEKLFF.

This chain connects TRBV28 to TRBJ2-1; 10 positions match TRBD2. V was pared by 4 bases and J by 7 bases, with 7 bases of the junction left unmatched. This CDR3 has 15 residues. Germline V gene sequence: CDR1 MDHEN, CDR2 SYDVKM. The CDR3 protein is CASSYQRGGLNEQFF. The CDR3 region has the DNA TGTGCCAGCAGTTACCAGCGGGGGGGCCTAAATGAGCAGTTCTTC.

This CDR3 is CASSLGGYGSPLHF. CDR3 sequence (DNA): TGCGCCAGCAGCTTGGGCGGATATGGGTCACCCCTCCACTTT. The V call is TRBV5-1, the J call TRBJ1-6; D uncertain. The germline V gene encodes CDR1 SGHRS and CDR2 YFSETQ. The CDR3 spans 14 residues. Trimming stripped 0 bases from V and 10 bases from J, with 11 bases between.

This clonotype has only a few counts. This chain links TRBV28 with TRBJ2-1, with a weak D call TRBD2 (5 bases). The CDR3 is 13 amino acids. V was shortened by 6 bases and J by 7 bases, with 13 bases between the two germline ends. The germline CDR1 and CDR2 sequences are MDHEN and SYDVKM. CDR3 protein: CASRPGGRNEQFF. CDR3 nucleotides: TGTGCCAGCAGACCCGGAGGAAGGAATGAGCAGTTCTTC.

This clonotype was detected a few times. V and J are TRBV29-1 and TRBJ2-1; 9 bases match TRBD1. Unmatched junction bases numbered 6, after V lost 3 bases and J lost 6 bases. Germline CDR1 and CDR2: SQVTM and ANQGSEA. The CDR3 totals 14 residues. The CDR3 protein is CSVDRTGVINEQFF. CDR3 nucleotide sequence: TGCAGCGTTGATAGGACAGGGGTAATCAATGAGCAGTTCTTC.

This clonotype was counted a few times. The chain has TRBV5-1 and TRBJ2-7; 8 nucleotides agree with TRBD1. The germline V gene encodes CDR1 SGHRS and CDR2 YFSETQ. This CDR3 spans 16 amino acids. J gave up 0 bases and V 3 bases, and 8 bases lay outside the gene matches. CDR3 loop: CASSSGQGLTSYEQYF. The CDR3 bases are TGCGCCAGCAGCTCCGGACAGGGCCTGACCTCCTACGAGCAGTACTTC.

V and J are TRBV7-9 and TRBJ2-3; 7 nucleotides match TRBD1. The CDR3 is made up of 15 amino acids. CDR1 is SEHNR, CDR2 FQNEAQ, per germline (reference sequence). With V trimmed by 3 bases and J by 2 bases, 5 bases remained unmatched. The DNA of the CDR3 is TGTGCCAGCAGCTTTACGGGACAGTACACAGATACGCAGTATTTT. Residues: CASSFTGQYTDTQYF.

The chain recombines TRBV20-1 with TRBJ2-5, with D perhaps matching TRBD1 or TRBD2 (7 bases each). The CDR3 runs to 14 residues. Germline V gene data show CDR1 as DFQATT and CDR2 as SNEGSKA (reference sequence). The V gene lost 0 bases and the J gene lost 5 bases, with 13 bases spanning the gap. CDR3 DNA sequence: TGCAGTGCTAGAGATTCCCAGGGGGGGGAGACCCAGTACTTC. Its protein is CSARDSQGGETQYF.

The genes are TRBV29-1 and TRBJ2-1, with TRBD1 matching over 7 bases. The CDR3 spans 13 residues. In germline, CDR1 is SQVTM, CDR2 ANQGSEA. The junction had 3 bases not matched to a gene; V was cut back by 7 bases and J by 0 bases. CDR3 DNA sequence: TGCAGCGCTGGGACAGCCTCCTACAATGAGCAGTTCTTC. Its translation is CSAGTASYNEQFF.

The J gene is TRBJ2-7, the V gene TRBV5-6, with 10 nucleotides matching TRBD1. J was trimmed by 10 bases and V by 3 bases; bases with no gene match: 16. The germline gives CDR1 SGHDT, CDR2 YYEEEE. This CDR3 contains 16 residues. In DNA, the CDR3 is TGTGCCAGCAGCTCGACAGGGGGCCACGATGTGGACACCCAGTACTTC. The encoded protein is CASSSTGGHDVDTQYF.

V is TRBV12-3 or TRBV12-4 and J is TRBJ2-7; 7 nucleotides align to TRBD1. After removal of 6 bases from V and 2 bases from J, the junction contained 7 bases not matched to a gene. The CDR3 runs 14 residues. The DNA for the CDR3 is TGTGCCAGCAGGAAGACAGGGATCACCTACGAGCAGTACTTC. It specifies CASRKTGITYEQYF.

This clonotype was found once. The gene calls are TRBV4-2 and TRBJ2-1; D ambiguous. The CDR3 consists of 14 residues. Germline CDR1 is LGHNA and CDR2 is YNFKEQ. Trimming removed 4 bases from V and 7 bases from J, with 14 bases in between. The CDR3 DNA reads TGTGCCAGCAGCCCCCGGTTTGTAGTGAATGAGCAGTTCTTC. It translates to CASSPRFVVNEQFF.

The rearrangement uses TRBV29-1 and TRBJ2-5; 7 nucleotides agree with TRBD1. The CDR3 totals 14 residues. V was pared by 2 bases and J by 5 bases, with 8 bases of the junction left unmatched. Germline-derived CDR1 and CDR2 are SQVTM and ANQGSEA. CDR3 bases: TGCAGCGTTGAAATCGGGCCAGGGGGTGAGACCCAGTACTTC. This encodes CSVEIGPGGETQYF.

This clonotype was counted at least ten times. V and J are TRBV28 and TRBJ2-3, with 8 bases matching TRBD1. The CDR3 has 15 residues. CDR1 MDHEN and CDR2 SYDVKM come from the germline V gene. Losses at the gene ends were 4 bases for V and 2 bases for J; bases not matched to a gene: 5. The CDR3 sequence is CASSSWTGSTDTQYF. The CDR3, as DNA: TGTGCCAGCAGTTCCTGGACAGGGTCCACAGATACGCAGTATTTT.

This clonotype appeared a single time. CDR3 sequence: CASSLGESNQPQHF. CDR3 DNA: TGCGCCAGCAGCTTGGGGGAAAGCAATCAGCCCCAGCATTTT. The chain is built from TRBV5-1 and TRBJ1-5; D uncertain. The germline V and J ends were trimmed by 0 bases and 1 base, with 5 bases remaining between them. The CDR3 runs 14 residues. Germline values: CDR1 SGHRS, CDR2 YFSETQ.

The rearrangement uses TRBV6-1 and TRBJ2-3; 9 nucleotides line up with TRBD2. The CDR3 is 16 amino acids. Germline lookup yields CDR1 MNHNS and CDR2 SASEGT. The V gene end was trimmed by 3 bases and the J gene end by 4 bases; junction bases not matched to a gene: 8. CDR3 nucleotide sequence: TGTGCCAGCAGTGAGGGCGGGGGGGCCCGCCCAGATACGCAGTATTTT. Translating gives CASSEGGGARPDTQYF.

This clonotype was found a few times. The chain carries TRBV6-1 and TRBJ2-1; the D gene could be TRBD1 or TRBD2 (5 bases each). With 1 base removed from V and 5 bases from J, the gap between germline ends came to 12 bases. Germline values: CDR1 MNHNS, CDR2 SASEGT. The CDR3 length is 15 residues. The CDR3 loop reads CASSEESGRNNEQFF. In DNA, the CDR3 is TGTGCCAGCAGTGAAGAATCAGGGAGAAACAATGAGCAGTTCTTC.

This chain connects TRBV14 to TRBJ1-1; D is unresolved. The CDR3 is 13 residues long. Trimming removed 3 bases from V and 13 bases from J, with 18 bases in between. Germline values: CDR1 SGHDN, CDR2 FVKESK. The CDR3 loop is CASSHRHETGGFF. The CDR3 DNA reads as TGTGCCAGCAGCCACAGACACGAGACTGGCGGTTTCTTT.

In this sample, this clonotype turned up once. The chain combines TRBV7-8 with TRBJ2-1; either TRBD1 or TRBD2 may fit D (6 bases each). Per germline, CDR1 SGHVS and CDR2 FQNEAQ. There are 14 residues in the CDR3. The ends were cut back, 3 bases at V and 4 bases at J, with 10 bases in the middle. This chain's CDR3 is CASSFPGAYNEQFF. The CDR3, as DNA: TGTGCCAGCAGCTTCCCGGGGGCGTACAATGAGCAGTTCTTC.

In this sample, this clonotype turned up a few times. V and J are TRBV6-6 and TRBJ2-7; D is undetermined. Looked up from germline, CDR1 is MNHNY and CDR2 is SVGAGI (reference sequence). Trimming cost V 0 bases and J 1 base, with 4 bases left between them. This CDR3 contains 13 residues. The CDR3 nucleotides are TGTGCCAGCAGTTACTCGGTGTCCTACGAGCAGTACTTC. This gives the protein CASSYSVSYEQYF.

The J gene is TRBJ2-7, the V gene TRBV5-1; possibly TRBD2 for D (6 bases). The V and J ends lost 0 bases and 5 bases respectively, with 18 bases between them. CDR1 is SGHRS, CDR2 YFSETQ, per germline. This CDR3 comprises 16 residues. The DNA for the CDR3 is TGCGCCAGCAGCTTGGCCTCCAGCGGGCTCATCCACGAGCAGTACTTC. As protein: CASSLASSGLIHEQYF.